This TCR beta chain was sequenced for a study of vaccination effects on CD4 cells after COVID-19 (dated 2022 in TCRdb). Context from the whole study: Two doses of either the BNT162b2 or the mRNA-1273 mRNA SARS-CoV-2 vaccine were administered to participants. Pre-vaccine samples were collected from a couple of convalescent patients 16 days and one week before the first dose, corresponding to 142 and 148 days after COVID-19 diagnosis. The study compared SARS-CoV-2 spike-specific CD4+ TCR repertoires before and after mRNA vaccination in COVID-19 convalescent patients and infection-naive vaccine recipients. Altogether, some 11 COVID-19 convalescent patients and a few SARS-CoV-2-naive healthy vaccine recipients made up the full study. Cultures from other donors in the study were sequenced using the Oncomine TCR Beta short-read assay on an Illumina iSeq 100.

In the ViraFEST assay, PBMC were stimulated with viral peptide pools, and TCR sequencing was then used to find antigen-specific CD4+ T cell clonotypes based on their expansion. After about 9 days of culture, CD4+ T cells were isolated with the EasySep CD4+ T cell isolation kit. Convalescent patients had PCR-confirmed SARS-CoV-2 infection between March and December 2020, before Alpha, Beta and Delta variants emerged in the United States. A few million PBMC per well were cultured with 8.5 to 10 ug/ml peptides in IMDM containing 5% human AB serum, roughly 10 IU/ml IL-2 and gentamicin. A peptide pool from HIV-1 Nef was used as the negative control culture condition. Half of the culture medium was replaced with fresh IL-2-containing medium on days 3 and 7. Unless noted otherwise, every peptide stimulation condition was cultured in triplicate wells. PBMC were separated from whole blood using Ficoll-Paque Plus gradient centrifugation and were then either cryopreserved at -140C or used fresh. Genomic DNA was extracted from cultured CD4+ T cells with the QIAamp micro DNA kit.

The CDR1 and CDR2 encoded by the germline V gene are SGHAT and FQNNGV. Inclusive of the bounding cysteine and phenylalanine, the CDR3 is 15 residues long. Here the CDR3 DNA is all that survives: 45 bases in frame from base 1. V loses 2 bases, J loses 2 bases, and the germline ends lie 11 bases apart. Library generation was performed with the immunoSEQ multiplex PCR assay. DNA from the CD4+ T cells that had been cultured and isolated underwent TCR beta CDR3 sequencing. The published analysis was carried out like this. Non-productive TCR sequences were removed and reads were trimmed to the CDR3 region, keeping CDR3s of at least 7 amino acids. The MANAFEST web app was used to identify antigen-specific clonotypes by comparing expansion in peptide wells with expansion in reference cultures. For clones to be considered positive, expansion at FDR<0.05 versus reference and all other wells, an odds ratio above 5, and a frequency above 0.1% in two replicate wells were required. Cross-reactive clonotypes were defined as significantly expanded in SARS-CoV-2 spike wells and in at least one common cold coronavirus spike condition. CDR3 similarity was assessed by Levenshtein distance with the stringdist R package, and unrooted trees were built with ape in R 3.6.1. Entries here come from immuneACCESS through TCRdb and include only in-frame sequences with V and J called. Some clones fail to appear in such tables; in the studies checked, an unresolved V gene covers under half of the shortfall, and the cause of the remainder is unknown. The D gene and trimming were derived from the DNA, and the V and J assignments and clone size from that table. For this sample there are roughly 54,000 clones; around 76% appear just once. Of the sample, around 5.5% is held by the ten largest clones.

Notes on this clone: The antigen this receptor binds is unknown. The record has no base qualities; no much larger clone is one base away.

General study outcomes and caveats: The study was limited by a small number of convalescent patients and lacked early post-infection timepoints. Both infection-induced and vaccine-induced clones contracted markedly at late post-vaccination timepoints, which is consistent with waning T cell responses. Among convalescent patients, the spike-reactive repertoire after vaccination was made up mainly of new vaccine-induced clones that were largely distinct from the clones induced by infection.

This TCR came from a human donor who had a prior SARS-CoV-2 infection. The material was CD4+ T cells from PBMCs cultured with HIV peptides, obtained before COVID-19 vaccination. The meaning of the sample's cell subset or site label: HIV-1 Nef peptide pool negative control/reference culture. The rearranged segments are TRBV11-2 and TRBJ2-3, with an unclear D gene assignment. The nucleotide sequence is TGTGCCAGCAGCTTACATCCGCTCAACACAGATACGCAGTATTTT. It translates to CASSLHPLNTDTQYF.